This passage covers 29 T cell receptor beta chains from one sample sequenced in a study of Ad26.COV2.S vaccination and SARS-CoV-2 variants. Assay used: immunoSEQ multiplex PCR; TCRdb lists only in-frame clones, some missing. The table includes about 260,000 clones, approximately 88% detected once. The treatment denotes: some 20 received Ad26.COV2.S at low or high dose, single or two shots; about 5 received placebo; per-sample allocation not given. Sampling was performed 63 days after the first vaccine or placebo injection. Sequenced here: peripheral blood, sampled in a trial of Ad26.COV2.S vaccine versus placebo. The origin of the receptors is a person aged 18-65 years who received the Ad26.COV2.S COVID-19 vaccine or a placebo.

V and J are TRBV6-2 or TRBV6-3 and TRBJ2-3; 16 bases fit TRBD2. Trimming cost V 4 bases and J 3 bases; bases outside gene matches: 7. Germline assignment: CDR1 MNHEY and CDR2 SVGEGT. This CDR3 comprises 18 residues. CDR3 nucleotide sequence: TGTGCCAGCAGTTTGGGACTAGCGGGAGGGCCTAGGACAGATACGCAGTATTTT. It yields the protein CASSLGLAGGPRTDTQYF.

The chain couples TRBV19 to TRBJ2-6, with TRBD1 identical over 7 bases. This CDR3 spans 17 amino acids. Germline V gene sequence: CDR1 LNHDA, CDR2 SQIVND (reference sequence). V lost 4 bases and J lost 2; bases outside the gene matches: 8. CDR3 DNA sequence: TGTGCCAGTAGTACGGAAGGGGGCCTCGCTGGGGCCAACGTCCTGACTTTC. Translated, it gives CASSTEGGLAGANVLTF.

As regards this clone: The sample has other DNA sequences that encode this CDR3 too. This chain uses TRBV11-2 with TRBJ1-5; D unclear. Germline V gene sequence: CDR1 SGHAT, CDR2 FQNNGV. Trimming stripped 1 base from V and 1 base from J, with 2 bases between. The CDR3 runs 13 residues. The CDR3 loop reads CASSLGSNQPQHF. CDR3 sequence (DNA): TGTGCCAGCAGCTTAGGCAGCAATCAGCCCCAGCATTTT. Using reference TRBV11-2 and TRBJ1-5 for the parts outside the CDR3, the full variable domain is EAGVAQSPRYKIIEKRQSVAFWCNPISGHATLYWYQQILGQGPKLLIQFQNNGVVDDSQLPKDRFSAERLKGVDSTLKIQPAKLEDSAVYLCASSLGSNQPQHFGDGTRLSIL.

The rearrangement joins TRBV19 to TRBJ2-1; D remains unclear. The ends were cut back, 5 bases at V and 5 bases at J, with 19 bases in the middle. The CDR3 is 16 amino acids. Germline-derived CDR1 and CDR2 are LNHDA and SQIVND (reference sequence). CDR3 DNA: TGTGCCAGTAGTCCCCCGAGACCAATTTCTAACAATGAGCAGTTCTTC. As protein: CASSPPRPISNNEQFF.

The rearrangement links TRBV28 to TRBJ1-1; 8 bases fit TRBD1. Per the germline V gene, CDR1 is MDHEN and CDR2 is SYDVKM. The CDR3 has 14 residues. V shed 6 bases, J shed 6 bases, and the junction held 9 bases outside the gene matches. CDR3 bases: TGTGCCAGCAGCCAACACAGGGGGAGTGCTGAAGCTTTCTTT. Residues: CASSQHRGSAEAFF.

This clone has a single count. The chain recombines TRBV13 with TRBJ2-3; D gene uncertain. CDR3 length: 13 amino acids. Trimming took 6 bases from V and 8 from J, leaving 15 bases between them. CDR1 PRHDT and CDR2 FYEKMQ come from the germline V gene (reference sequence). The chain's CDR3 is CASRGRLRVTQYF. In DNA form, the CDR3 reads TGTGCCAGCAGAGGACGCCTACGTGTTACGCAGTATTTT. The entire variable domain, with the rest obtained from reference TRBV13 and TRBJ2-3, is as follows: AAGVIQSPRHLIKEKRETATLKCYPIPRHDTVYWYQQGPGQDPQFLISFYEKMQSDKGSIPDRFSAQQFSDYHSELNMSSLELGDSALYFCASRGRLRVTQYFGPGTRLTVL.

The chain carries TRBV6-6 and TRBJ2-3; D not certain. From germline, CDR1 is MNHNY and CDR2 SVGAGI (reference sequence). This CDR3 contains 14 residues. The germline V and J ends were trimmed by 4 bases and 1 base, with 9 bases remaining between them. The DNA of the CDR3 is TGTGCCAGCAGTTCAACTTCACGCACAGATACGCAGTATTTT. It is translated as CASSSTSRTDTQYF.

V gene TRBV4-3 combines with J gene TRBJ2-1; 10 bases match TRBD2. V gave up 0 bases and J gave up 2 bases; unmatched junction bases: 4. Germline assignment: CDR1 LGHNA and CDR2 YSLEER. This CDR3 spans 17 amino acids. This CDR3 is CASSQDDTSGAYNEQFF. CDR3 bases: TGCGCCAGCAGCCAAGATGATACTAGCGGGGCCTACAATGAGCAGTTCTTC.

This clone appeared a few times. The V call is TRBV4-3, the J call TRBJ2-6; D remains ambiguous. Germline values: CDR1 LGHNA, CDR2 YSLEER. This CDR3 is 15 amino acids long. The ends were cut back, 7 bases at V and 2 bases at J, with 12 bases in the middle. This CDR3 is CASTSKGTGANVLTF. The CDR3 nucleotides are TGCGCCAGCACCTCGAAGGGCACTGGGGCCAACGTCCTGACTTTC.

To note about this clone: Other DNA sequences in this sample translate to the same CDR3. V and J are TRBV20-1 and TRBJ2-3, with D unclear. Trimming left V 1 base short and J 5 bases short, with 4 bases between. CDR1 and CDR2 from the germline V gene are DFQATT and SNEGSKA (reference sequence). The CDR3 loop spans 11 amino acids. The CDR3 loop reads CSARVQDTQYF. The CDR3 DNA reads as TGCAGTGCTAGAGTACAAGATACGCAGTATTTT.

This clone is a singleton in its sample. CDR3 nucleotide sequence: TGTGCCTGGAGTGTACGACAGACTAGGAACACTGAAGCTTTCTTT. Protein: CAWSVRQTRNTEAFF. The J gene is TRBJ1-1, the V gene TRBV30, with a possible D match to TRBD1 (5 bases). The V gene's germline CDR1 is GTSNPN and CDR2 SVGIG (reference sequence). The CDR3 has 15 amino acids. V was clipped by 0 bases and J by 1 base, with 12 bases between them.

This chain links TRBV29-1 with TRBJ2-7; maybe TRBD1 (6 bases). V was clipped by 6 bases and J by 3 bases, with 18 bases between them. The CDR3 is 14 amino acids. Per germline, CDR1 SQVTM and CDR2 ANQGSEA. The CDR3 is CSVAPGRGDYEQYF. The DNA for the CDR3 is TGCAGCGTCGCCCCTGGCAGGGGAGACTACGAGCAGTACTTC.

This sequence joins TRBV4-1 and TRBJ2-3; unclear D gene. The CDR3 has 13 residues. V was pared by 4 bases and J by 0 bases, with 5 bases between. Germline values: CDR1 MGHRA, CDR2 YSYEKL. The CDR3 nucleotides are TGCGCCAGCAGCCGTCAAAGCACAGATACGCAGTATTTT. Translated: CASSRQSTDTQYF.

This clone appeared a few times. The chain is built from TRBV18 and TRBJ2-2, with D uncertain. The CDR3 is made up of 16 amino acids. With 4 bases removed from V and 0 bases from J, the gap between germline ends came to 12 bases. Germline-derived CDR1 and CDR2 are KGHSH and LQKENI. CDR3 loop: CASSQTQVANTGELFF. CDR3 nucleotides: TGTGCCAGCTCACAGACTCAGGTGGCGAACACCGGGGAGCTGTTTTTT.

DNA for the CDR3: TGTGCCAGCAGTTCTTTACACAGGAATAACTATGGCTACACCTTC. Translated, it gives CASSSLHRNNYGYTF. The V call is TRBV6-2 or TRBV6-3, the J call TRBJ1-2; D may be TRBD1 (5 bases). The CDR3 contains 15 residues. The germline gives CDR1 MNHEY, CDR2 SVGEGT. V lost 4 bases and J lost 1, with 13 bases in between.

Of note for this clone: The sample holds other DNA sequences that translate to the same CDR3. V and J are TRBV6-5 and TRBJ2-7; D perhaps matches TRBD1 (5 bases). This CDR3 has 15 residues. V lost 0 bases and J lost 2, with 11 bases in between. The germline V gene has CDR1 MNHEY and CDR2 SVGAGI. CDR3 bases: TGTGCCAGCAGTTACTCCGGGCAGGGTCCCTACGAGCAGTACTTC. Translated: CASSYSGQGPYEQYF.

CDR3 sequence (DNA): TGTGCCAGCAGCGTGGACAGGTTGGAGACCCAGTACTTC. Encoded protein: CASSVDRLETQYF. The chain combines TRBV9 with TRBJ2-5; 7 bases are shared with TRBD1. CDR3 length: 13 residues. Germline V gene data show CDR1 as SGDLS and CDR2 as YYNGEE. With V trimmed by 2 bases and J by 5 bases, 3 bases remained unmatched.

The chain combines TRBV29-1 with TRBJ2-5; 14 bases match TRBD2. V shed 6 bases and J 4 bases; nucleotides not matched to a gene: 10. Germline CDR1 is SQVTM and CDR2 is ANQGSEA. There are 16 residues in the CDR3. CDR3: CSVENTGLAGAETQYF. For the CDR3, the DNA is TGCAGCGTAGAGAATACGGGACTAGCGGGAGCAGAGACCCAGTACTTC.

This chain uses TRBV5-1 with TRBJ1-1; D is unclear. CDR1 and CDR2 from the germline V gene are SGHRS and YFSETQ. The CDR3 contains 13 residues. V shed 0 bases and J shed 7 bases, with 10 bases lying between them. CDR3 sequence (DNA): TGCGCCAGCAGCTTGGCCATGAGGAATGAAGCTTTCTTT. Amino acid sequence: CASSLAMRNEAFF.

The V call is TRBV3-1 (or the pseudogene TRBV3-2), the J call TRBJ2-5; tentative D call: TRBD2 (5 bases). The length of the CDR3 is 15 residues. Trimming shortened V by 0 bases and J by 5 bases, and 13 bases separated the two germline ends. Germline V gene sequence: CDR1 LGHDT, CDR2 YNNKEL (reference sequence). This CDR3 reads CASSQDLGVRETQYF. Written as DNA, the CDR3 is TGTGCCAGCAGCCAAGATTTGGGAGTTAGGGAGACCCAGTACTTC.

The V and J genes are TRBV6-5 and TRBJ2-2, with D maybe TRBD1 (6 bases). Germline V lookup: CDR1 MNHEY, CDR2 SVGAGI. The CDR3 has 14 amino acids. Trimming shortened V by 8 bases and J by 4 bases, and 14 bases separated the two germline ends. CDR3 in amino acids: CASSLQGVTGELFF. The CDR3 region has the DNA TGTGCCAGCTCATTACAGGGTGTCACCGGGGAGCTGTTTTTT.

The V gene is TRBV3-1 (or the pseudogene TRBV3-2), the J gene TRBJ2-7; weak D call: TRBD2 (5 bases). Germline CDR1 LGHDT, CDR2 YNNKEL (reference sequence). This CDR3 region has 17 residues. Trimming left V 3 bases short and J 1 base short, with 19 bases between. In DNA form, the CDR3 reads TGTGCCAGCAGCCATGAATACTATAGCGAGTCTTCCTACGAGCAGTACGTC. It encodes CASSHEYYSESSYEQYV.

The chain carries TRBV9 and TRBJ1-3; unclear D gene. V was cut by 3 bases and J by 2 bases, with 6 bases left in between. This CDR3 is 13 amino acids long. Germline V gene data show CDR1 as SGDLS and CDR2 as YYNGEE. CDR3 sequence: CASSGGAGNTIYF. As DNA, the CDR3 is TGTGCCAGCAGCGGGGGAGCTGGAAACACCATATATTTT. Drawing the rest from reference TRBV9 and TRBJ1-3, the complete variable domain is DSGVTQTPKHLITATGQRVTLRCSPRSGDLSVYWYQQSLDQGLQFLIQYYNGEERAKGNILERFSAQQFPDLHSELNLSSLELGDSALYFCASSGGAGNTIYFGEGSWLTVV.

CDR3 amino acids: CASSFYGGTSYF. For the CDR3, the DNA is TGTGCCAGCAGTTTCTATGGCGGGACGTCGTATTTT. J is TRBJ2-3 and V is TRBV12-3 or TRBV12-4, with D possibly matching TRBD2 (6 bases). This CDR3 comprises 12 residues. Trimming cost V 3 bases and J 14 bases, with 15 bases left between them.

V is TRBV5-5 and J is TRBJ1-1, with D possibly TRBD1 on 5 matching bases. The CDR3 is 16 residues long. Germline V gives CDR1 SGHKS, CDR2 YYEKEE (reference sequence). The V end was cut by 1 base, the J end by 1 base, with 14 bases between. CDR3 coding DNA: TGTGCCAGCAGCTTGCTGGGGGTGCTGACGAACACTGAAGCTTTCTTT. It translates to CASSLLGVLTNTEAFF. The whole variable domain, filled in from reference TRBV5-5 and TRBJ1-1, reads DAGVTQSPTHLIKTRGQQVTLRCSPISGHKSVSWYQQVLGQGPQFIFQYYEKEERGRGNFPDRFSARQFPNYSSELNVNALLLGDSALYLCASSLLGVLTNTEAFFGQGTRLTVV.

This chain uses TRBV21-1 with TRBJ2-1; TRBD1, as called in the table, went unchecked against the DNA. TRBV21-1 is described as a pseudogene. This CDR3 has 16 residues. In DNA, the CDR3 is TGTGCCAGCAGCACTGACATCCACCCGATAGACAATGAGCAGTTCTTC. It is translated as CASSTDIHPIDNEQFF.

DNA for the CDR3: TGTGCCAGCAGCTTGGGTGTGGAGACCCAGTACTTC. This encodes CASSLGVETQYF. The chain couples TRBV11-3 to TRBJ2-5; D ambiguous. Per the germline V gene, CDR1 is SGHNT and CDR2 is YENEEA. The CDR3 is made up of 12 amino acids. V was shortened by 3 bases and J by 5 bases, with 7 bases between the two germline ends.

This clone showed up just a few times. This chain uses TRBV7-6 with TRBJ2-2, with TRBD2 matching 7 bases. The trim removed 2 bases at V and 2 bases at J, leaving 11 bases unmatched. CDR3 length: 18 amino acids. Germline V gene sequence: CDR1 SGHVS, CDR2 FNYEAQ. CDR3 coding DNA: TGTGCCAGCAGCTTATCGGATAGCGGGTGGGAAAACACCGGGGAGCTGTTTTTT. Translated, it gives CASSLSDSGWENTGELFF.

The J gene is TRBJ2-2, the V gene TRBV5-5; 8 positions match TRBD2. The germline V gene has CDR1 SGHKS and CDR2 YYEKEE (reference sequence). The CDR3 consists of 15 residues. The V gene end was trimmed by 4 bases and the J gene end by 5 bases; junction bases not matched to a gene: 7. The CDR3 nucleotides read TGTGCCAGCAGCCGCCGGGGGGGCGAGACCGGGGAGCTGTTTTTT. It codes for CASSRRGGETGELFF.